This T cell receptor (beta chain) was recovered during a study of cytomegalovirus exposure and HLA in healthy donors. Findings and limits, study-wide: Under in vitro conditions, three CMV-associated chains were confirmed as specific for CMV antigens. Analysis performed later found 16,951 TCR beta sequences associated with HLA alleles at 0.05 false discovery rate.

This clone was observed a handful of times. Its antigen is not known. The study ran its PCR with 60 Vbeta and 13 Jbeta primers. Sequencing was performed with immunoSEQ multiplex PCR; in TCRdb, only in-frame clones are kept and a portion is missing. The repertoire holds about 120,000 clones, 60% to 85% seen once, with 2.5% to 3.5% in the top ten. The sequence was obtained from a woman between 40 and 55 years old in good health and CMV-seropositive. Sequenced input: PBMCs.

CDR3 residues: CASTEGARVYEQYF. The CDR3, as DNA: TGCGCCAGCACAGAAGGGGCCCGTGTTTACGAGCAGTACTTC. The chain uses TRBV10-2 and TRBJ2-5; possibly TRBD1 for D (5 bases). The DNA matches TRBJ2-7 better at its end, which makes the J call doubtful. The CDR3 has 14 residues. CDR1 and CDR2 from the germline V gene are WSHSY and SAAADI.